The TCR beta chain described here comes from a study of cytomegalovirus exposure and HLA in healthy donors. General study findings and limits: Sequencing probably produced one cluster of sequence variants that were highly shared. Productive rates of about 90% or about 30% were seen for most TCR beta V segments in an earlier analysis.

The CDR3 length is 13 residues. The germline V gene encodes CDR1 ENHRY and CDR2 SYGVKD. V was cut by 7 bases and J by 7 bases, with 11 bases left in between. PCR was performed using 60 Vbeta and 13 Jbeta primers. Data came from immunoSEQ multiplex PCR; TCRdb stores just in-frame clones and leaves some out. The table includes roughly 150,000 clones, approximately 82% detected once. In regard to this clone: Its antigen is not identified.

The chain joins TRBV10-3 to TRBJ1-6; maybe TRBD1 (5 bases). The clonotype was recovered from a male donor in good health and CMV-seropositive. Sequencing was done on a sample of PBMCs. Here the CDR3 reads CAITPGPNSPLHF. The CDR3 nucleotides read TGTGCCATCACCCCAGGGCCGAATTCACCCCTCCACTTT.